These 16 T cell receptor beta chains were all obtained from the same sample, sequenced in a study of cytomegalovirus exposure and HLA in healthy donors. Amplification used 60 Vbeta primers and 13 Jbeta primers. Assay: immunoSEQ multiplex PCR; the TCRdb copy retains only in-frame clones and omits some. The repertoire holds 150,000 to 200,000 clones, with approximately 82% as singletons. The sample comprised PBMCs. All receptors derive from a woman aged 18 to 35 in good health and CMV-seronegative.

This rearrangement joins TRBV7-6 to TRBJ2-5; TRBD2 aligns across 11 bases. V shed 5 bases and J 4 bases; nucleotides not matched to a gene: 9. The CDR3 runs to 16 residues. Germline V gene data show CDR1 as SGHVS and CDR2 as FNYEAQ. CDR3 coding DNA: TGTGCCAGCAGCATCTTAGCGGGAGGGCGGCCAGAGACCCAGTACTTC. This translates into CASSILAGGRPETQYF.

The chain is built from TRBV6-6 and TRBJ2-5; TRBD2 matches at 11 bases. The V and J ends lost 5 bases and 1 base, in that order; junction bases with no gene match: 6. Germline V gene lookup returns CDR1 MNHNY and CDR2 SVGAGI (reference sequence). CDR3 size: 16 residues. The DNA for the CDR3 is TGTGCCAGCAGTCTCACTAGCGGGGGAGGCCAAGAGACCCAGTACTTC. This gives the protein CASSLTSGGGQETQYF.

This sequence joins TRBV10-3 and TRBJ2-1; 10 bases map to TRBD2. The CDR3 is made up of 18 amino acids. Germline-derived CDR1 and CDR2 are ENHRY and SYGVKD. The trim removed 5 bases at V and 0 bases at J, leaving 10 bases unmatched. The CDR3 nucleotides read TGTGCCATCAGTTCGACTAGCGGGTTTAAAAGCTCCTACAATGAGCAGTTCTTC. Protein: CAISSTSGFKSSYNEQFF.

The CDR3, as DNA: TGTGCCAGCAGTTACTCGGAGAATCAGCCCCAGCATTTT. It translates to CASSYSENQPQHF. The chain uses TRBV6-6 and TRBJ1-5, with D hard to call. The CDR3 length is 13 residues. Germline CDR1 is MNHNY and CDR2 is SVGAGI (reference sequence). V lost 0 bases, J lost 4 bases, and 4 bases lay in between.

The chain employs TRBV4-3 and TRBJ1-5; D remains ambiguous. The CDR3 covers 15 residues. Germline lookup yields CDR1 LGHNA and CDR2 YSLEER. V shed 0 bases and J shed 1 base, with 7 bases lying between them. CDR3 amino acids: CASSQDHSSNQPQHF. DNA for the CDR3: TGCGCCAGCAGCCAAGATCACTCCAGCAATCAGCCCCAGCATTTT.

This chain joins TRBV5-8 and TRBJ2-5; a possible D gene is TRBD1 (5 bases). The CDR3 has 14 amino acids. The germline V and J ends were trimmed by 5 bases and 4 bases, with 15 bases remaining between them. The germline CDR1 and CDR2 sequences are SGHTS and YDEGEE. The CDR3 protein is CASRNPGKGETQYF. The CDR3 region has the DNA TGTGCCAGCAGAAACCCAGGGAAGGGAGAGACCCAGTACTTC.

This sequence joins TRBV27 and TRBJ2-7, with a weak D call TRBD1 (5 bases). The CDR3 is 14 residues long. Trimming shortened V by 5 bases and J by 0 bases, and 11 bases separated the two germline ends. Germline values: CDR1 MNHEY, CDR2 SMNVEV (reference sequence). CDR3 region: CASSPSRVSYEQYF. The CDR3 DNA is TGTGCCAGCAGTCCCAGCAGGGTCTCCTACGAGCAGTACTTC.

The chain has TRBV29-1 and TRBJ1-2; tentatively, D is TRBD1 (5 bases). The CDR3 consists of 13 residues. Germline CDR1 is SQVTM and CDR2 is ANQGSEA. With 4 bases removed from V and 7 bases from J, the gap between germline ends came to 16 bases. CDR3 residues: CSVVVTASCGYTF. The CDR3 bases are TGCAGCGTTGTGGTGACAGCTTCCTGTGGCTACACCTTC.

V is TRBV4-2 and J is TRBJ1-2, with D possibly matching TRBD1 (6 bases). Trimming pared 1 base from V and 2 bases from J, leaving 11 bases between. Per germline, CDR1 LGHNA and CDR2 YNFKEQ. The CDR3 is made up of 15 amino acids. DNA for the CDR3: TGTGCCAGCAGCCAAGTAGAACAGGGAAACTATGGCTACACCTTC. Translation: CASSQVEQGNYGYTF.

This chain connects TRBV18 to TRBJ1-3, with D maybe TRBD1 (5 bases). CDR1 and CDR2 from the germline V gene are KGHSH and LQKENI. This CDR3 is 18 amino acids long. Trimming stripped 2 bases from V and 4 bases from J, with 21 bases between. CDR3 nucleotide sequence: TGTGCCAGCTCACCATTGGACTTCTGGGACTCGGGGGGAAACACCATATATTTT. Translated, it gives CASSPLDFWDSGGNTIYF.

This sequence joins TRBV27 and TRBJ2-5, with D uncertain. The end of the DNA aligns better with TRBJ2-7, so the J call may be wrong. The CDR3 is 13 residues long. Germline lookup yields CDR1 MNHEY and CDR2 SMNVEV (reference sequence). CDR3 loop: CASSLGTEYEQYF. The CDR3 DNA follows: TGTGCCAGCAGTTTAGGTACAGAGTACGAGCAGTACTTC.

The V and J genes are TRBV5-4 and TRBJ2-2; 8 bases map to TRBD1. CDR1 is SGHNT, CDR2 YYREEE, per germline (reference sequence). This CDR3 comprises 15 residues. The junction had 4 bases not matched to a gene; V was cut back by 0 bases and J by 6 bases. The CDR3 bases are TGTGCCAGCAGCTTGGCGGACAGGGAGGCCGGGGAGCTGTTTTTT. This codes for CASSLADREAGELFF.

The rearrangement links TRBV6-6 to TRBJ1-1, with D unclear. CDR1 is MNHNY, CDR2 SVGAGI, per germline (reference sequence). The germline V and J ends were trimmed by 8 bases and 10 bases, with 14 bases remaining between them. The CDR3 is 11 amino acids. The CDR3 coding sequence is TGTGCCAGCCTGAACTACGACGGAGCTTTCTTT. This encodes CASLNYDGAFF.

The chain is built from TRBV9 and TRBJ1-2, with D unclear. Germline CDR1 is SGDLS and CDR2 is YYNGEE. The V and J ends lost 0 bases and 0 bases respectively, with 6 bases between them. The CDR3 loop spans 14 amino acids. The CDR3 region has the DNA TGTGCCAGCAGCGTAGGCAGGACTAACTATGGCTACACCTTC. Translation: CASSVGRTNYGYTF.

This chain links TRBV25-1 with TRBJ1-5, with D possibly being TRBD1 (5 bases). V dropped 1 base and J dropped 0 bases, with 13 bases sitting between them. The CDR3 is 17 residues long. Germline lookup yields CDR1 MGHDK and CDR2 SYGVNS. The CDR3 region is CASSESGLGHSNQPQHF. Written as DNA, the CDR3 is TGTGCCAGCAGTGAATCAGGGCTTGGACATAGCAATCAGCCCCAGCATTTT.

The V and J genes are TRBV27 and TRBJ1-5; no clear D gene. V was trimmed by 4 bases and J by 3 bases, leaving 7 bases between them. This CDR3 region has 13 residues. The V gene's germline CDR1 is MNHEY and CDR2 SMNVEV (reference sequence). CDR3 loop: CASSYYYNQPQHF. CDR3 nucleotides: TGTGCCAGCAGTTACTACTACAATCAGCCCCAGCATTTT.